This note documents a single T cell receptor (beta chain) sequence. It lacks a known antigen. No per-base quality is available; no much larger clone lies one base away. Trimming removed 1 base from V and 2 bases from J, leaving 14 bases between the germline ends. Reading from cysteine to phenylalanine, the CDR3 counts 15 amino acids. Only the CDR3 portion is preserved as DNA: 45 bases, with reading frame beginning at the first base. Looking up the germline V gene yields CDR1 SQVTM and CDR2 ANQGSEA. Libraries were constructed by the immunoSEQ multiplex PCR assay. In its TCRdb copy, this immuneACCESS table keeps in-frame sequences only and misses some clones. Where compared with another copy, unresolved V genes explain less than half of these, and the others have no known cause. The sample table shows 75,000 to 100,000 clones, and around 86% are seen once. Roughly 1.3% of the sample is in the top ten clones.

These data are taken from a study of control samples from healthy donors and cancer patients (TCRdb year 2020). The sample was blood. The rearranged chain carries TRBV29-1 and TRBJ1-2; 6 matching bases give a weak D call of TRBD1. The clonotype originates from a woman aged 45-60 years in good health. In nucleotide form, the sequence is TGCAGCGTTGAAGGAAGGGGGGCGCCAAACTATGGCTACACCTTC. Its translation is CSVEGRGAPNYGYTF.